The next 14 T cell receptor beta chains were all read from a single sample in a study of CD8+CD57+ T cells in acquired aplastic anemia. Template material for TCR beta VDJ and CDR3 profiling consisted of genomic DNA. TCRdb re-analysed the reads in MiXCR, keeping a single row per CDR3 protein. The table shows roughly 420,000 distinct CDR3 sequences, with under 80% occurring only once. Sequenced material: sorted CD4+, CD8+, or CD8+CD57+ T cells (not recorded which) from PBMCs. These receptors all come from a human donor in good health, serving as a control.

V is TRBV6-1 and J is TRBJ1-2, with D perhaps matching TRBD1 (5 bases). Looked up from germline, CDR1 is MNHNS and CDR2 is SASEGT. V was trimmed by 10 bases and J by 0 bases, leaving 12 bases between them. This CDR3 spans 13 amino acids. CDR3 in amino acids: CAISGAANYGYTF. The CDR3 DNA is TGTGCCATCAGCGGGGCAGCTAACTATGGCTACACCTTC.

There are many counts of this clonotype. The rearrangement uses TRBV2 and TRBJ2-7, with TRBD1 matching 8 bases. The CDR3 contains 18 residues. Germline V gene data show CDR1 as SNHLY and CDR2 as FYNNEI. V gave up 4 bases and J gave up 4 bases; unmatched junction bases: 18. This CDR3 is CASSGRSGTGPFLYEQYF. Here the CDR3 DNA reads TGTGCCAGCAGTGGCCGTTCCGGGACAGGCCCCTTTCTTTACGAGCAGTACTTC.

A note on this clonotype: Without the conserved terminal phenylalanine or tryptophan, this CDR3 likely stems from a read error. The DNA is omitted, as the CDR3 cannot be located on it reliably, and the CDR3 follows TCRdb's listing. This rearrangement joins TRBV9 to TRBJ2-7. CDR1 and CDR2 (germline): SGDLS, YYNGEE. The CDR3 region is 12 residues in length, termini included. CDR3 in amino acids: CASSGASALNTE.

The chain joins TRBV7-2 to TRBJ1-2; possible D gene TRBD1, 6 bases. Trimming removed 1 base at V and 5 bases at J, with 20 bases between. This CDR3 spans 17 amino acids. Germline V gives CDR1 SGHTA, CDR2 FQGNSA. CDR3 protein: CASSLGGDRTLSYGYTF. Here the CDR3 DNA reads TGTGCCAGCAGCTTAGGCGGCGACAGGACTTTGTCTTATGGCTACACCTTC. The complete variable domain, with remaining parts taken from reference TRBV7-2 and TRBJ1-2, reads GAGVSQSPSNKVTEKGKDVELRCDPISGHTALYWYRQSLGQGLEFLIYFQGNSAPDKSGLPSDRFSAERTGGSVSTLTIQRTQQEDSAVYLCASSLGGDRTLSYGYTFGSGTRLTVV.

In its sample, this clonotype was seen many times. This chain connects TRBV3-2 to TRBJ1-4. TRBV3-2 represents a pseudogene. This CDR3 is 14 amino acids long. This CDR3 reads CASSQDQAMKKLFF. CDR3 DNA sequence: TGTGCCAGCAGCCAAGATCAGGCTATGAAAAAACTGTTTTTT.

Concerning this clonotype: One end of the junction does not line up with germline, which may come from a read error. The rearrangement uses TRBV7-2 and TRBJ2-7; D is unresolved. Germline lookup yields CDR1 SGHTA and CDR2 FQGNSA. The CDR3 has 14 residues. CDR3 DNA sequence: TGTGCCAGCAGCTTGGGTCCTGAGCCCCAGGACCACGACTTC. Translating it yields CASSLGPEPQDHDF.

The CDR3 loop reads CASSPFDTDSYEQYF. The CDR3 coding sequence is TGTGCCAGCAGCCCCTTTGACACCGACTCCTACGAGCAGTACTTC. This chain connects TRBV9 to TRBJ2-7; D is unclear. This CDR3 contains 15 residues. Trimming cost V 4 bases and J 0 bases, with 14 bases left between them. CDR1 and CDR2 from the germline V gene are SGDLS and YYNGEE.

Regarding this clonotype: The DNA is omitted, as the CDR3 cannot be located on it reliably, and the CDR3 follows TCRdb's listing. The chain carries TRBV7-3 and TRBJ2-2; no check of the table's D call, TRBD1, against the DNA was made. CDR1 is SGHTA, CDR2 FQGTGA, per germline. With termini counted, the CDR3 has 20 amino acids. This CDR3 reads CASSGARFGWLHLRFGELFF.

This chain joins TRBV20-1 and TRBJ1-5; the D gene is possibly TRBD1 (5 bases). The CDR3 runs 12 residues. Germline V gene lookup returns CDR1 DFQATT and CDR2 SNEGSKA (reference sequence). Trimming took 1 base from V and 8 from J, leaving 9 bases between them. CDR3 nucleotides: TGCAGTGCTAGAGGGGGCGAAAAGCCCCAGCATTTT. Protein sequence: CSARGGEKPQHF.

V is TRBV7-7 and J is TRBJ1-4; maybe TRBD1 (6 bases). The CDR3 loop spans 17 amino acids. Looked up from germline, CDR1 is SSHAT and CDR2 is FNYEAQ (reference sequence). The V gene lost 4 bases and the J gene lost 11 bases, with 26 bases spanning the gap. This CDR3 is CASSSGGAWTNTQKLFF. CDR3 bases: TGTGCCAGCAGCTCGGGGGGGGCCTGGACAAATACGCAGAAACTGTTTTTT.

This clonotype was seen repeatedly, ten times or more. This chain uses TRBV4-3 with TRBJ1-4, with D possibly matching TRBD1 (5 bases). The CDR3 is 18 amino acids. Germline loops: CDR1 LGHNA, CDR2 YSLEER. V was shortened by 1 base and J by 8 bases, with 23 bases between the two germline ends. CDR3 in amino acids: CASSQVKGGGGDHEKLFF. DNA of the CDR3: TGCGCCAGCAGCCAAGTAAAGGGTGGTGGAGGGGATCACGAAAAACTGTTTTTT.

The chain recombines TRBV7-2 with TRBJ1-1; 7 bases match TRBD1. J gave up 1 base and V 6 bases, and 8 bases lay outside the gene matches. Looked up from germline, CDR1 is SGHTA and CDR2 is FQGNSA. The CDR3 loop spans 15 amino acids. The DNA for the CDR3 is TGTGCCAGCAGACTCCGGGACAGCCCGAACACTGAAGCTTTCTTT. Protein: CASRLRDSPNTEAFF.

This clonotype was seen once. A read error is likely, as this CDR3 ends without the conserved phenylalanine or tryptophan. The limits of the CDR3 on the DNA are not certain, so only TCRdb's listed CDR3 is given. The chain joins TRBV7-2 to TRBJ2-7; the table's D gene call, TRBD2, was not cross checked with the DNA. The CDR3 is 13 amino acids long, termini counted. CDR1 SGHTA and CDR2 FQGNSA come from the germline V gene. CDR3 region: CASSLKGTSGRMD.

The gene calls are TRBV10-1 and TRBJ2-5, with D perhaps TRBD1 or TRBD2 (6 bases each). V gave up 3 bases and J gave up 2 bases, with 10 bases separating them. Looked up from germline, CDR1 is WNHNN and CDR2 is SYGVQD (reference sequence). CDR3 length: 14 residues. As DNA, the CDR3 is TGCGCCAGCAGTGACGGGGGCCTACAAGAGACCCAGTACTTC. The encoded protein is CASSDGGLQETQYF.